This section outlines one T cell receptor beta chain sequence together with its context. Constant-region priming of roughly 0.45 ug total RNA yielded TCR beta cDNA. Slightly modified ARM-PCR served as the procedure for the TCR beta libraries. These libraries came from three rounds of nested multiplex PCR. The first two PCR rounds used TRBV1-TRBV30 forward primers with a C-beta reverse primer, 10 cycles each. TCRdb ran MiXCR on the multiplex PCR reads and lists one entry per CDR3 protein. The data hold about 350,000 distinct CDR3 sequences, with almost 65% observed a single time. Germline CDR1 and CDR2: SGHAT and FQNNGV. The CDR3 is made up of 14 amino acids. The data originate from a study of tumor-infiltrating lymphocytes in primary liver carcinoma. They got blood RNA out of unsorted whole blood and also pulled out germline DNA.

The sequenced material came from peripheral blood. The J gene is TRBJ2-7, the V gene TRBV11-2, with D perhaps assigned TRBD1 or TRBD2 (5 bases each). The clonotype originates from a man aged 35-49 years with primary liver carcinoma and hepatitis B virus infection. The CDR3 sequence is CVISLARDAYEQYF. DNA of the CDR3: TGTGTTATCAGCTTAGCAAGGGACGCCTACGAGCAGTACTTC.